One T cell receptor (beta chain) is described in this entry. The sample belongs to a study of blood T cell repertoires in COVID-19. Turning to the study itself: Sources were T cells, B-cell-depleted T cells, or PBMCs; the material itself was cDNA or gDNA.

V lost 0 bases, J lost 7 bases, and 14 bases lay in between. This CDR3 region has 15 residues. CDR1 and CDR2 from the germline V gene are SGHRS and YFSETQ. TCRdb's table, derived via immunoSEQ multiplex PCR, lists solely in-frame clones and lacks some. Found here are 390,000 or so clones, around four fifths of them singletons; the top ten hold approximately 5%. The material sequenced was PBMCs or T cells enriched from blood (not recorded which). This clonotype originated in a woman in her fifties or sixties who had recovered from COVID-19. The chain joins TRBV5-1 to TRBJ2-1; the D gene is possibly TRBD1 (6 bases). Here the CDR3 reads CASSLEGTLGNEQFF. The DNA of the CDR3 is TGCGCCAGCAGCTTGGAGGGGACATTGGGGAATGAGCAGTTCTTC.